These 12 T cell receptor beta chains came from one sample sequenced in a study of blood T cells in healthy people across ages. The use of a sample-barcoded 5' primer and a J-beta primer mix characterized a second PCR of roughly 6 to 11 cycles. One entry per CDR3 protein, called by TCRdb with MiXCR from the 5' RACE reads. The data hold roughly 800,000 distinct CDR3 sequences, with roughly 25% observed a single time. The same specimen was also included in a second study, on T cells of mothers and their children.

Specimen: blood. The receptor source for this set is a boy between 5 and 17 years old in good health.

The chain has TRBV29-1 and TRBJ1-4; D not certain. Germline V lookup: CDR1 SQVTM, CDR2 ANQGSEA. With 3 bases removed from V and 5 bases from J, the gap between germline ends came to 10 bases. The CDR3 is 13 amino acids. The CDR3 loop is CSVETSVNEKLFF. Written as DNA, the CDR3 is TGCAGCGTTGAGACGTCAGTAAATGAAAAACTGTTTTTT.

This clonotype was recorded a few times. The chain employs TRBV7-2 and TRBJ2-5; TRBD2 aligns across 10 bases. The DNA end is more similar to TRBJ2-1, so the J call may be wrong. The CDR3 contains 17 residues. In germline, CDR1 is SGHTA, CDR2 FQGNSA. The CDR3 DNA reads TGTGCCAGCAGCTTAGTGGGAGCGGGGGGGGGCTACAATGAGCAGTTCTTC. The encoded protein is CASSLVGAGGGYNEQFF.

The table lists this clonotype with many counts. The chain carries TRBV20-1 and TRBJ2-3; D ambiguous. Trimming removed 0 bases from V and 6 bases from J, with 4 bases in between. CDR1 DFQATT and CDR2 SNEGSKA come from the germline V gene (reference sequence). The CDR3 extends over 11 amino acids. CDR3 in amino acids: CSARDPDTQYF. In DNA, the CDR3 is TGCAGTGCTAGAGATCCGGATACGCAGTATTTT.

J is TRBJ2-7 and V is TRBV11-2, with TRBD1 identical over 10 bases. The DNA end lines up better with TRBJ2-1; the J call may be wrong. CDR1 is SGHAT, CDR2 FQNNGV, per germline. The CDR3 covers 15 residues. The DNA for the CDR3 is TGTGCCAGCAGCCGCGACAGGGGGCGCATGTATGAGCAGTTCTTC. Its translation: CASSRDRGRMYEQFF.

This clonotype has just a few counts. The chain carries TRBV7-6 and TRBJ2-2, with D uncertain. The CDR3 spans 15 residues. Trimming took off 5 bases at V and 2 bases at J, with 12 bases between the two ends. Per the germline V gene, CDR1 is SGHVS and CDR2 is FNYEAQ. The CDR3 sequence is CASSHDRFNTGELFF. The CDR3 DNA reads TGTGCCAGCAGCCACGACCGGTTTAACACCGGGGAGCTGTTTTTT.

This clonotype has only a few counts. The chain combines TRBV5-1 with TRBJ1-3; D remains ambiguous. The CDR3 runs 15 residues. Germline-derived CDR1 and CDR2 are SGHRS and YFSETQ. The V end lost 5 bases, the J end lost 0 bases, and 12 bases lay between the germline ends. The chain's CDR3 is CASSPVMSSGNTIYF. The CDR3, as DNA: TGCGCCAGCAGTCCTGTGATGTCCTCTGGAAACACCATATATTTT.

CDR3 residues: CASTESGGNEQFF. The CDR3 DNA reads as TGTGCCAGCACTGAGTCCGGCGGCAATGAGCAGTTCTTC. The chain has TRBV28 and TRBJ2-1; D gene uncertain. The germline V and J ends were trimmed by 7 bases and 6 bases, with 13 bases remaining between them. The CDR3 is 13 amino acids. Germline assignment: CDR1 MDHEN and CDR2 SYDVKM.

The chain joins TRBV6-5 to TRBJ1-1; TRBD1 agrees at 10 bases. Germline V gene sequence: CDR1 MNHEY, CDR2 SVGAGI. Trimming took 5 bases from V and 0 from J; bases not matched to a gene: 6. The CDR3 spans 16 residues. CDR3 bases: TGTGCCAGCAGTACCCGGACAGGGGGGGTGAACACTGAAGCTTTCTTT. The encoded protein is CASSTRTGGVNTEAFF.

The chain combines TRBV29-1 with TRBJ1-5; D unresolved. The CDR3 has 15 residues. Trimming removed 4 bases at V and 2 bases at J, with 15 bases between. CDR1 and CDR2 (germline): SQVTM, ANQGSEA. DNA for the CDR3: TGCAGCGTTGTAGAGGGAGGGATTGGCAATCAGCCCCAGCATTTT. It specifies CSVVEGGIGNQPQHF.

V usage is TRBV6-1 and J usage is TRBJ2-2; 7 bases fit TRBD1. The CDR3 has 16 residues. With 7 bases clipped from V and 3 bases from J, the junction kept 11 bases outside the gene matches. From germline, CDR1 is MNHNS and CDR2 SASEGT. This CDR3 reads CASTKLRDSHTGELFF. CDR3 coding DNA: TGTGCCAGCACCAAACTCCGGGACAGCCACACCGGGGAGCTGTTTTTT.

Only a few counts were recorded for this clonotype. This chain uses TRBV4-1 with TRBJ2-5; TRBD2 matches at 10 bases. The J call is doubtful: the DNA matches TRBJ2-7 better. The CDR3 runs 14 residues. In germline, CDR1 is MGHRA, CDR2 YSYEKL. The CDR3: CASSHSGGTYEQYF. The CDR3 nucleotides are TGCGCCAGCAGCCATAGCGGGGGGACCTACGAGCAGTACTTC.

The chain combines TRBV7-9 with TRBJ2-3; D ambiguous. Germline V gene sequence: CDR1 SEHNR, CDR2 FQNEAQ (reference sequence). The CDR3 is made up of 14 amino acids. V was clipped by 5 bases and J by 2 bases, with 11 bases between them. The CDR3 spells CASSAGRVTDTQYF. In nucleotides, the CDR3 is TGTGCCAGCAGCGCCGGGCGCGTCACAGATACGCAGTATTTT.